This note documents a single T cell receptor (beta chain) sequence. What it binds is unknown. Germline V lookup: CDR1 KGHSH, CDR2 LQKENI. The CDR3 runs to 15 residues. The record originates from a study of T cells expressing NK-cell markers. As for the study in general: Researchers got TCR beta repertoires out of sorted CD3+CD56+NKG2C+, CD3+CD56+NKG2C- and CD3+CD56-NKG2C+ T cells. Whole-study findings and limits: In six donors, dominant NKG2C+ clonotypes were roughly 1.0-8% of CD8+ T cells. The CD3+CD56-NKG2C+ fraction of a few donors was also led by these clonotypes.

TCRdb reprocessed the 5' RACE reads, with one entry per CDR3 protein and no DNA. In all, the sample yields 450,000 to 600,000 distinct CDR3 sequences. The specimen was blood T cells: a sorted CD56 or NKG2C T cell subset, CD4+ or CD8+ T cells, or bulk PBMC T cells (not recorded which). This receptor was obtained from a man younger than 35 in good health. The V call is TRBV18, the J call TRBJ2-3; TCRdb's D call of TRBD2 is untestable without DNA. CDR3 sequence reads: CASSPWRESTDTQYF.